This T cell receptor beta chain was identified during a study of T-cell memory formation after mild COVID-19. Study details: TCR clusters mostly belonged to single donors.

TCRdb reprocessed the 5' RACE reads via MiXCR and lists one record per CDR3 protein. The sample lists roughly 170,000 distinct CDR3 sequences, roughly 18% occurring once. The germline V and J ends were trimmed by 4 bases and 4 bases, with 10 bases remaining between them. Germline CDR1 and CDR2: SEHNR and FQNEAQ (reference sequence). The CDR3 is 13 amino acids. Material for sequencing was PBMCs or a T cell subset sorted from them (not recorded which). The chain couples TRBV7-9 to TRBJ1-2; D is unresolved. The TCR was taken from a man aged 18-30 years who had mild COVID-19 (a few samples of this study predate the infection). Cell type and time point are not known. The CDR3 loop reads CASSSDVGYGYTF. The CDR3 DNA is TGTGCCAGCAGCTCGGACGTAGGCTATGGCTACACCTTC.